This passage covers 4 T cell receptor beta chains from one sample sequenced in a study of blood T cell repertoires in COVID-19. TCRdb keeps only in-frame clones here, not all; method: immunoSEQ multiplex PCR. The top ten hold roughly 3.4% of the sample, which has roughly 130,000 clones, 79% seen once. Sequencing input: peripheral blood. The source of these receptors is a man aged 55 to 69 with acute or convalescent COVID-19.

V usage is TRBV5-4 and J usage is TRBJ2-2; TRBD1 matches at 8 bases. The CDR3 extends over 17 amino acids. V was clipped by 0 bases and J by 5 bases; unmatched bases: 9. Germline loops: CDR1 SGHNT, CDR2 YYREEE (reference sequence). The CDR3 is CASSLARTGIGTGELFF. The CDR3 DNA reads as TGTGCCAGCAGCTTGGCAAGGACAGGGATCGGAACCGGGGAGCTGTTTTTT.

The chain carries TRBV9 and TRBJ1-4; no clear D gene. V was trimmed by 2 bases and J by 5 bases, leaving 7 bases between them. CDR1 is SGDLS and CDR2 is YYNGEE in the germline V gene. The CDR3 covers 13 residues. The CDR3 nucleotides read TGTGCCAGCAGCGTGACTCCAAATGAAAAACTGTTTTTT. This translates into CASSVTPNEKLFF.

This clone showed up just once. V usage is TRBV2 and J usage is TRBJ2-7, with 9 nucleotides matching TRBD1. This CDR3 has 13 residues. The ends lost 11 bases at V and 2 bases at J; junction bases unmatched: 7. CDR1 and CDR2 (germline): SNHLY, FYNNEI. Written as DNA, the CDR3 is TGTGCCGGGGAGGGACAGGGACCCTACGAGCAGTACTTC. Translating gives CAGEGQGPYEQYF.

This clone was observed a handful of times. V gene TRBV19 combines with J gene TRBJ2-1; no firm D call. Trimming shortened V by 4 bases and J by 2 bases, and 3 bases separated the two germline ends. The CDR3 has 12 amino acids. Germline lookup yields CDR1 LNHDA and CDR2 SQIVND (reference sequence). The CDR3 loop is CASSTAYNEQFF. DNA of the CDR3: TGTGCCAGTAGTACAGCCTACAATGAGCAGTTCTTC.